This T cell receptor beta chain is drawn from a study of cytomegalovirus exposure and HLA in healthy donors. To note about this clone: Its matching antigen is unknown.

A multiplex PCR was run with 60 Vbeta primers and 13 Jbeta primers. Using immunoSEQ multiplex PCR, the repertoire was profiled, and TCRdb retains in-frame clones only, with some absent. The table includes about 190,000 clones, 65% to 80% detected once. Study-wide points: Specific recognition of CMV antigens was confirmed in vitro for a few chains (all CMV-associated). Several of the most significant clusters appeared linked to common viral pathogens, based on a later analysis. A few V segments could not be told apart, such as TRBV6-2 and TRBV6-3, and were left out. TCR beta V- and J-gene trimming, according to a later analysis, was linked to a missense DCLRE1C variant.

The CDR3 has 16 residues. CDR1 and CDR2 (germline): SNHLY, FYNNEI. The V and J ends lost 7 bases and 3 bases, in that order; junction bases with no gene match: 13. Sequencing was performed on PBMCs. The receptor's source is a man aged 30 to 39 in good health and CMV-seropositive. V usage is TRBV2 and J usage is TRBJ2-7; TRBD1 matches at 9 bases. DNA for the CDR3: TGTGCCAGCATAGGGTATGGAGGACAGGGGTTCTACGAGCAGTACTTC. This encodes CASIGYGGQGFYEQYF. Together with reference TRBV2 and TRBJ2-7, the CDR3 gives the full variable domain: EPEVTQTPSHQVTQMGQEVILRCVPISNHLYFYWYRQILGQKVEFLVSFYNNEISEKSEIFDDQFSVERPDGSNFTLKIRSTKLEDSAMYFCASIGYGGQGFYEQYFGPGTRLTVT.